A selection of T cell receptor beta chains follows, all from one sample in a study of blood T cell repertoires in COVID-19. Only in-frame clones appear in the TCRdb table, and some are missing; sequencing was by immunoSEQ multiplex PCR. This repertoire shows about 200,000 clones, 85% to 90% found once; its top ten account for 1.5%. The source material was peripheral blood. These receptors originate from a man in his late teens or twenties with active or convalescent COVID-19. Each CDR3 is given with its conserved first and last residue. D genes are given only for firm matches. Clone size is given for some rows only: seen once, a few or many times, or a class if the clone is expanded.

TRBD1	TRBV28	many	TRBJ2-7	CASRGTGGENEQYF	TGTGCCAGCAGGGGGACAGGGGGCGAGAACGAGCAGTACTTC
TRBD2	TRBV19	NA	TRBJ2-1	CASKAGNDDEQFF	TGTGCCAGTAAAGCGGGAAACGATGATGAGCAGTTCTTC
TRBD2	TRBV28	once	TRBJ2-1	CASSLTSGHYNEQFF	TGTGCCAGCAGTTTAACTAGCGGGCATTACAATGAGCAGTTCTTC
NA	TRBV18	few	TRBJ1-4	CASSPQQGSGFNEKLFF	TGTGCCAGCTCACCGCAACAGGGATCGGGTTTTAATGAAAAACTGTTTTTT
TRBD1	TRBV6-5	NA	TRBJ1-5	CASMRGQGSNQPQHF	TGTGCCAGCATGAGGGGACAGGGTAGCAATCAGCCCCAGCATTTT
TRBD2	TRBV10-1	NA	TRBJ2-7	CASSESAGVGYEQYF	TGCGCCAGCAGTGAGTCAGCGGGGGTAGGCTACGAGCAGTACTTC
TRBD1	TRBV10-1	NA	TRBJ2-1	CASSEADRGYDEQFF	TGCGCCAGCAGTGAGGCTGACAGGGGGTACGATGAGCAGTTCTTC
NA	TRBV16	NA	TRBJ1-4	CASSQEDRTEKLFF	TGTGCCAGCAGTCAAGAAGACAGGACCGAAAAACTGTTTTTT
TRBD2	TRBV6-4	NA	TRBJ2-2	CASAAGESTGELFF	TGTGCCAGCGCAGCGGGAGAGTCCACCGGGGAGCTGTTTTTT
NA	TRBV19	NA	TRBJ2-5	CASSIALKETQYF	TGTGCCAGTAGTATAGCCCTAAAAGAGACCCAGTACTTC
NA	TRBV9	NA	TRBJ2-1	CASSEPPGGGHNEQFF	TGTGCCAGCAGCGAGCCCCCCGGGGGAGGACACAATGAGCAGTTCTTC
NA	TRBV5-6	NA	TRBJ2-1	CASSSPGWWNNEQFF	TGTGCCAGCAGTTCGCCAGGTTGGTGGAACAATGAGCAGTTCTTC
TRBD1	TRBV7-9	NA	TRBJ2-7	CASSLGGGRARQYF	TGTGCCAGCAGCTTAGGAGGGGGCAGAGCGAGGCAGTACTTC
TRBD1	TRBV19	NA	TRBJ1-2	CASLTSSLTGGGYGYTF	TGTGCCAGCCTGACATCATCCTTGACAGGGGGCGGCTATGGCTACACCTTC
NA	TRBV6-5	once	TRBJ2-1	CASSYKRTSYNEQFF	TGTGCCAGCAGTTACAAGCGGACGTCCTACAATGAGCAGTTCTTC
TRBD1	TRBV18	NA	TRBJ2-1	CASSPRETGIGLNEQFF	TGTGCCAGCTCACCGAGGGAGACAGGGATTGGTCTCAATGAGCAGTTCTTC
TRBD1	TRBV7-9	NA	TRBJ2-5	CASSLTGALQETQYF	TGTGCCAGCAGCTTGACAGGGGCATTACAAGAGACCCAGTACTTC
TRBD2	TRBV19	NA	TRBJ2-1	CASSIGLAGGPSYNEQFF	TGTGCCAGTAGTATTGGACTAGCGGGAGGGCCCTCCTACAATGAGCAGTTCTTC
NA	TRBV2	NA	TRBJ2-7	CASSEAGRGGSFYEQYF	TGTGCCAGCAGTGAAGCCGGTAGGGGCGGCTCTTTTTACGAGCAGTACTTC
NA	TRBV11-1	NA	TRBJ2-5	CASSDTVWETQYF	TGTGCCAGCAGCGACACGGTGTGGGAGACCCAGTACTTC
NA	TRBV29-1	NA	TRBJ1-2	CSVGGAWLGSGYTF	TGCAGCGTTGGGGGAGCGTGGTTGGGGTCTGGCTACACCTTC
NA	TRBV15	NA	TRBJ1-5	CATRSHRGSVNQPQHF	TGTGCCACCAGGTCCCACAGAGGGTCCGTCAATCAGCCCCAGCATTTT
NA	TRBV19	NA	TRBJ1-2	CASSRRDGYTF	TGTGCCAGTAGTAGACGGGATGGCTACACCTTC
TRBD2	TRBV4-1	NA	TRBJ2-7	CASSQEGGEGDYEQYF	TGCGCCAGCAGCCAAGAGGGGGGGGAAGGGGATTACGAGCAGTACTTC
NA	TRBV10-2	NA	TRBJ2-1	CASSDPGTNEQFF	TGCGCCAGCAGTGACCCAGGCACCAATGAGCAGTTCTTC
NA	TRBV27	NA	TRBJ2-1	CASRKAPGVGSNEQFF	TGTGCCAGCAGGAAAGCCCCGGGGGTCGGGAGCAATGAGCAGTTCTTC
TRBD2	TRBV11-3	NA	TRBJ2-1	CASSLGERLAGLNEQFF	TGTGCCAGCAGCTTAGGGGAAAGACTAGCGGGACTGAATGAGCAGTTCTTC
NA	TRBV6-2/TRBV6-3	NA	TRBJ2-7	CASSSRNEQYF	TGTGCCAGCAGTTCTAGGAACGAGCAGTACTTC
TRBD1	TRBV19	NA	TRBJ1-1	CASKFTGALSTEAFF	TGTGCCAGTAAGTTCACAGGGGCCTTGAGCACTGAAGCTTTCTTT
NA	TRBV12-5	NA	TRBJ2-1	CASGLGVRPGVYNEQFF	TGTGCTAGTGGTTTGGGGGTCAGACCGGGGGTGTACAATGAGCAGTTCTTC
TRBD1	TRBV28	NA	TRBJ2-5	CASRDRGEETQYF	TGTGCCAGCAGGGACAGGGGGGAGGAGACCCAGTACTTC
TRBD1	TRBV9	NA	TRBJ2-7	CASSVGSGQGVEQYF	TGTGCCAGCAGCGTAGGAAGCGGACAGGGGGTCGAGCAGTACTTC
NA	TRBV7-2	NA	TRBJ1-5	CASSLLSPREAQPQHF	TGTGCCAGCAGCTTATTATCCCCCCGGGAAGCCCAGCCCCAGCATTTT
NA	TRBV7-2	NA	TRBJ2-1	CASERGGSGNEQFF	TGTGCCTCCGAAAGAGGGGGTTCGGGCAATGAGCAGTTCTTC